The 8 T cell receptor beta chains reported below all come from one sample, sequenced in a study of regulatory T cells in long-lasting Graves disease. Researchers made TCR beta libraries by using iRepertoire HTBI primers and running Arm-PCR on CDR3 regions. TCRdb used MiXCR to reprocess the multiplex PCR reads, holding one entry per CDR3 protein. The sample lists 620,000 or so distinct CDR3 sequences, 16% seen once, with under 20% in the top ten. Time point meaning: newly diagnosed GD, antithyroid drugs for less than 3 months. From PBMCs, RNA was extracted and then used to make the TCR library. The same data also contributed to another study, on T cells in Graves' hyperthyroidism and ophthalmopathy.

The specimen was peripheral blood mononuclear cells (PBMCs), collected at new diagnosis, from a patient treated with antithyroid drugs. These receptors all stem from a woman aged 25 to 45 with Graves disease.

This clonotype appeared many times. Germline is not matched at one junction end, which may reflect a read error. CDR3 sequence: CASSPGTVTYEQYF. The CDR3 DNA sequence: TGTGCCAGCAGCCCCGGGACAGTAACCTACGAGCAGTACTTC. The gene calls are TRBV5-1 and TRBJ2-7, with 7 bases that match TRBD1. The germline CDR1 and CDR2 sequences are SGHRS and YFSETQ. The CDR3 has 14 residues.

This clonotype was observed at least ten times. The rearrangement joins TRBV28 to TRBJ2-6; the D call may be TRBD1 or TRBD2 (5 bases each). V was pared by 4 bases and J by 3 bases, with 7 bases between. CDR1 is MDHEN and CDR2 is SYDVKM in the germline V gene. The CDR3 extends over 14 amino acids. The chain's CDR3 is CASSSGHGANVLTF. The CDR3 DNA reads TGTGCCAGCAGTTCGGGGCATGGGGCCAACGTCCTGACTTTC.

A few counts support this clonotype. This chain joins TRBV27 and TRBJ2-7, with D perhaps TRBD1 (6 bases). The germline CDR1 and CDR2 sequences are MNHEY and SMNVEV (reference sequence). The germline V and J ends were trimmed by 4 bases and 0 bases, with 16 bases remaining between them. The CDR3 is 16 residues long. The CDR3 DNA reads TGTGCCAGCAGTTCATCTCCGGGACACTTCTCCTACGAGCAGTACTTC. It yields the protein CASSSSPGHFSYEQYF.

This clonotype was counted at least ten times. The chain carries TRBV12-3 or TRBV12-4 and TRBJ1-1; TRBD1 matches at 9 bases. The CDR3 has 12 residues. J gave up 7 bases and V 6 bases, and 3 bases lay outside the gene matches. CDR3 DNA sequence: TGTGCCAGCAGGGGACAGGGCGATGAAGCTTTCTTT. Amino acid sequence: CASRGQGDEAFF.

Concerning this clonotype itself: A much larger clone is a single base away; this may be a read error. The J gene is TRBJ2-3, the V gene TRBV20-1, with D maybe TRBD2 (5 bases). The CDR3 is 14 residues long. CDR1 DFQATT and CDR2 SNEGSKA come from the germline V gene (reference sequence). Trimming pared 5 bases from V and 1 base from J, leaving 13 bases between. CDR3 nucleotide sequence: TGCAGTGCTCCGGCTAGCCAACGCACAGATACGCAGTATTTT. It encodes CSAPASQRTDTQYF.

In the case of this clonotype: One end of the junction is discordant with germline, which a read error may explain. V usage is TRBV28 and J usage is TRBJ2-1; 7 bases align to TRBD1. CDR3 length: 14 amino acids. From germline, CDR1 is MDHEN and CDR2 SYDVKM. CDR3 DNA sequence: TGTGCCAACAGTCCACAGGGGAATTACAATGAGCAGTTCTTC. It specifies CANSPQGNYNEQFF.

Worth noting for this clonotype: A junction boundary mismatches the germline segment, possibly from a read error. The J gene is TRBJ2-3, the V gene TRBV6-2 or TRBV6-3; D is possibly TRBD1 or TRBD2 (5 bases each). The CDR3 covers 11 residues. Germline lookup yields CDR1 MNHEY and CDR2 SVGEGT. This CDR3 is CASSGTGTQYF. Here the CDR3 DNA reads TGTGCCAGCTCGGGAACAGGTACGCAGTATTTT.

The sample holds many counts of this clonotype. The gene calls are TRBV6-1 and TRBJ1-5; no clear D gene. Germline-derived CDR1 and CDR2 are MNHNS and SASEGT. The ends were cut back, 4 bases at V and 0 bases at J, with 7 bases in the middle. CDR3 length: 14 residues. CDR3 loop: CASSATVSNQPQHF. CDR3 nucleotides: TGTGCCAGCAGTGCGACGGTTAGCAATCAGCCCCAGCATTTT.